This entry lists 13 T cell receptor beta chains sequenced from one sample in a study of blood T cell repertoires in COVID-19. Clones were sequenced by immunoSEQ multiplex PCR, and TCRdb holds only the in-frame ones, with some missing. The sample includes fewer than 55,000 clones, approximately 82% seen only once; the top ten take 6.9%. Sequencing was performed on peripheral blood. These receptors came from a man aged 65-85 years with active COVID-19.

The V gene is TRBV24-1, the J gene TRBJ2-3; D possibly corresponds to TRBD1 (5 bases). The CDR3 is 16 residues long. V was cut by 0 bases and J by 0 bases, with 9 bases left in between. CDR1 is KGHDR, CDR2 SFDVKD, per germline. The CDR3 nucleotides read TGTGCCACCAGTGATTTGATAGACAGTAGCACAGATACGCAGTATTTT. Translating it yields CATSDLIDSSTDTQYF.

The table lists this clone with a count of one. The chain has TRBV7-2 and TRBJ1-1, with D possibly matching TRBD1 (5 bases). The CDR3 consists of 15 residues. In germline, CDR1 is SGHTA, CDR2 FQGNSA. V dropped 3 bases and J dropped 4 bases, with 15 bases sitting between them. This CDR3 reads CASSLGRGPLTEAFF. The CDR3 bases are TGTGCCAGCAGCTTGGGTAGGGGCCCGCTCACTGAAGCTTTCTTT.

The V call is TRBV7-9, the J call TRBJ2-1; TRBD1 matches 8 bases. The CDR3 runs to 16 residues. Trimming removed 1 base from V and 0 bases from J; junction bases left unmatched: 2. The germline V gene has CDR1 SEHNR and CDR2 FQNEAQ (reference sequence). The DNA of the CDR3 is TGTGCCAGCAGCTTAGGGGACAGGAGCTCCTACAATGAGCAGTTCTTC. It codes for CASSLGDRSSYNEQFF.

The genes are TRBV2 and TRBJ2-1; the D is unclear. V was cut by 5 bases and J by 5 bases, with 10 bases left in between. Germline V gives CDR1 SNHLY, CDR2 FYNNEI. This CDR3 is 13 amino acids long. This CDR3 is CASSQTRDNEQFF. The CDR3 coding sequence is TGTGCCAGCAGTCAGACTCGAGACAATGAGCAGTTCTTC.

DNA for the CDR3: TGTGCCACCAGTGATTCACTAGCGGGGGTTGAGTATTTT. This sequence encodes CATSDSLAGVEYF. The chain uses TRBV24-1 and TRBJ2-3, with 11 bases identical to TRBD2. V lost 2 bases and J lost 13; bases outside the gene matches: 4. CDR1 KGHDR and CDR2 SFDVKD come from the germline V gene. This CDR3 region has 13 residues.

This clone came up once. The gene calls are TRBV19 and TRBJ2-7; D not resolved. V was trimmed by 8 bases and J by 3 bases, leaving 11 bases between them. Looked up from germline, CDR1 is LNHDA and CDR2 is SQIVND (reference sequence). The CDR3 extends over 12 amino acids. CDR3 in DNA: TGTGCCAGTTCTCACGTCGGCTACGAGCAGTACTTC. It yields the protein CASSHVGYEQYF.

The chain couples TRBV19 to TRBJ1-4; D gene ambiguous. V was shortened by 6 bases and J by 5 bases, with 4 bases between the two germline ends. CDR1 and CDR2 (germline): LNHDA, SQIVND (reference sequence). The CDR3 is 11 residues long. CDR3 nucleotides: TGTGCCAGTAGGCGGAATGAAAAACTGTTTTTT. As protein: CASRRNEKLFF.

This sequence joins TRBV7-2 and TRBJ1-2; TRBD1 matches 8 bases. This CDR3 is 15 amino acids long. The junction had 5 bases not matched to a gene; V was cut back by 1 base and J by 4 bases. Germline V CDR1 and CDR2: SGHTA, FQGNSA. Here the CDR3 reads CASSLGAGGTYGYTF. CDR3 nucleotides: TGTGCCAGCAGCTTAGGGGCAGGGGGCACCTATGGCTACACCTTC.

The chain carries TRBV6-2 or TRBV6-3 and TRBJ2-7; 12 nucleotides agree with TRBD2. Germline CDR1 is MNHEY and CDR2 is SVGEGT. The CDR3 extends over 16 amino acids. V lost 5 bases and J lost 1; bases outside the gene matches: 6. The CDR3 reads CASSRLAGASSYEQYF. In DNA, the CDR3 is TGTGCCAGCAGTCGACTAGCGGGGGCCTCGTCCTACGAGCAGTACTTC.

This rearrangement joins TRBV4-1 to TRBJ1-6, with D perhaps matching TRBD1 (6 bases). Germline V gene sequence: CDR1 MGHRA, CDR2 YSYEKL. The CDR3 extends over 18 amino acids. The V end was cut by 1 base, the J end by 2 bases, with 15 bases between. The DNA for the CDR3 is TGCGCCAGCAGCCAAGGACTCCCGGGGGGGCCCTATAATTCACCCCTCCACTTT. Amino acid sequence: CASSQGLPGGPYNSPLHF.

V is TRBV2 and J is TRBJ1-2; no firm D call. CDR3 length: 12 amino acids. Trimming took 7 bases from V and 2 from J, leaving 8 bases between them. CDR1 SNHLY and CDR2 FYNNEI come from the germline V gene. CDR3 nucleotides: TGTGCCAGCAACGCGCTCAACTATGGCTACACCTTC. Protein sequence: CASNALNYGYTF.

The chain links TRBV24-1 to TRBJ2-6, with D perhaps TRBD1 (6 bases). The germline CDR1 and CDR2 sequences are KGHDR and SFDVKD. V lost 5 bases, J lost 0 bases, and 22 bases lay in between. This CDR3 has 20 residues. CDR3 sequence reads: CATSASWVRQVDSGANVLTF. The CDR3 coding sequence is TGTGCCACCAGTGCTTCATGGGTGCGACAGGTAGACTCTGGGGCCAACGTCCTGACTTTC.

The table lists this clone with a count of one. The chain joins TRBV27 to TRBJ1-2; the match to TRBD1 covers 7 bases. CDR3 length: 13 residues. Trimming removed 6 bases from V and 2 bases from J; junction bases left unmatched: 3. Germline loops: CDR1 MNHEY, CDR2 SMNVEV (reference sequence). The CDR3, as DNA: TGTGCCAGCAGGGCGACAGGGAACTATGGCTACACCTTC. Amino acid sequence: CASRATGNYGYTF.